Listed below are T cell receptor beta chains from one sample, sequenced in a study of T cell responses to AZD1222 COVID-19 vaccine. The protocol was immunoSEQ multiplex PCR, while the TCRdb copy is restricted to in-frame clones and leaves out a portion. The top ten clones hold around 0.5% of a sample with 250,000 or so clones, over 90% of them seen once. The sequencing used peripheral blood, collected on day 0 of AZD1222 vaccination. Source of these receptors: an adult in good health. CDR3s include the opening cysteine and the closing phenylalanine or tryptophan. A D gene is named only where the DNA matches it firmly. Part of the rows lack a size; the others show once, few, many or a class for expanded clones.

once	TRBV28	TRBJ2-3	NA	CASSFGKGRTDTQYF	TGTGCCAGCAGTTTCGGGAAGGGGAGAACAGATACGCAGTATTTT
once	TRBV6-5	TRBJ1-5	TRBD1	CASTNRGLTQPQHF	TGTGCCAGCACAAACAGGGGGCTCACTCAGCCCCAGCATTTT
NA	TRBV19	TRBJ2-7	NA	CASSIRDRGEQYF	TGTGCCAGTAGTATAAGAGACCGCGGCGAGCAGTACTTC
NA	TRBV28	TRBJ2-2	NA	CASSPQGPVWGRISGELFF	TGTGCCAGCAGTCCACAGGGCCCCGTGTGGGGGAGGATATCCGGGGAGCTGTTTTTT
NA	TRBV6-5	TRBJ1-1	NA	CASIGHPNTEAFF	TGTGCCAGCATAGGACACCCGAACACTGAAGCTTTCTTT
NA	TRBV12-3/TRBV12-4	TRBJ2-1	NA	CASSLSYNEQFF	TGTGCCAGCAGTTTATCTTACAATGAGCAGTTCTTC
NA	TRBV2	TRBJ1-2	TRBD1	CATYGTGANYGYTF	TGTGCCACCTACGGGACAGGAGCTAACTATGGCTACACCTTC
NA	TRBV6-5	TRBJ1-5	NA	CASRGGGNQPQHF	TGTGCCAGCAGGGGGGGAGGCAATCAGCCCCAGCATTTT
NA	TRBV11-2	TRBJ2-7	TRBD2	CASSLVAGGSGYEQYF	TGTGCCAGCAGCTTAGTGGCGGGAGGGTCCGGATACGAGCAGTACTTC
few	TRBV5-6	TRBJ1-1	NA	CASSFTATEAFF	TGTGCCAGCAGCTTTACAGCCACTGAAGCTTTCTTT
NA	TRBV9	TRBJ2-1	TRBD1	CASSRTGTGIYNEQFF	TGTGCCAGCAGCCGTACCGGGACAGGAATCTACAATGAGCAGTTCTTC
NA	TRBV28	TRBJ1-6	NA	CASSLGGSNNSPLHF	TGTGCCAGCAGTTTAGGCGGCAGCAATAATTCACCCCTCCACTTT
NA	TRBV18	TRBJ1-3	NA	CASSPRSGTNSGNTIYF	TGTGCCAGCTCACCAAGATCCGGGACAAACTCTGGAAACACCATATATTTT
NA	TRBV11-2	TRBJ2-7	NA	CASSLDHSVGRGGYEQYF	TGTGCCAGCAGCTTAGATCATTCGGTGGGGCGGGGCGGATACGAGCAGTACTTC
NA	TRBV10-3	TRBJ1-3	TRBD1	CATNHGTGGGRSGNTIYF	TGTGCCACCAACCACGGGACAGGGGGCGGAAGGAGCGGAAACACCATATATTTT
NA	TRBV12-2	TRBJ2-3	NA	CASRLAQTNGLWDAKTGTDTQYF	TGTGCAAGTCGCTTAGCTCAAACAAACGGGTTATGGGACGCCAAGACCGGCACAGATACGCAGTATTTT
NA	TRBV5-1	TRBJ1-4	NA	CASSLAQRADEKLFF	TGCGCCAGCAGCTTGGCGCAGCGGGCGGATGAAAAACTGTTTTTT
NA	TRBV9	TRBJ2-6	NA	CASGGANVLTF	TGTGCCAGCGGGGGGGCCAACGTCCTGACTTTC
NA	TRBV5-6	TRBJ2-7	NA	CASSLALAGAAYEQYF	TGTGCCAGCAGCTTGGCCCTGGCAGGAGCGGCCTACGAGCAGTACTTC
NA	TRBV3-1/TRBV3-2	TRBJ2-7	TRBD2	CASSQGTSGAYEQYF	TGTGCCAGCAGCCAAGGGACTAGCGGAGCCTACGAGCAGTACTTC
NA	TRBV27	TRBJ2-1	TRBD2	CASSSRTSLRAYNEQFF	TGTGCCAGCAGTTCTCGGACTAGCCTGAGAGCCTACAATGAGCAGTTCTTC
NA	TRBV5-4	TRBJ2-7	TRBD1	CASSLWQGEYEQYF	TGTGCCAGCAGCTTGTGGCAGGGGGAGTACGAGCAGTACTTC
NA	TRBV6-4	TRBJ2-3	NA	CASSDSGGRTDTQYF	TGTGCCAGCAGTGACTCGGGGGGCCGCACAGATACGCAGTATTTT
NA	TRBV7-3	TRBJ1-6	TRBD1	CASSLTGVGSPLHF	TGTGCCAGCAGCTTGACAGGGGTTGGATCACCCCTCCACTTT
NA	TRBV7-2	TRBJ1-2	NA	CASSQGPAHYGYTF	TGTGCCAGCAGTCAAGGCCCAGCGCACTATGGCTACACCTTC
NA	TRBV7-8	TRBJ1-6	NA	CASSMLPGPLHF	TGTGCCAGCAGTATGTTACCAGGACCCCTCCACTTT
NA	TRBV2	TRBJ2-7	TRBD1	CASRGQGVGEQYF	TGTGCCAGCAGGGGACAGGGGGTTGGGGAGCAGTACTTC
NA	TRBV15	TRBJ2-7	TRBD1	CATSPPGQAIGGKYF	TGTGCCACCTCTCCACCGGGACAGGCAATCGGAGGGAAGTACTTC
NA	TRBV29-1	TRBJ1-5	NA	CSVGGGNQPQHF	TGCAGCGTGGGGGGGGGAAATCAGCCCCAGCATTTT
NA	TRBV19	TRBJ1-5	NA	CASSFIPEAQHF	TGTGCCAGTAGTTTCATACCCGAGGCCCAGCATTTT
NA	TRBV27	TRBJ2-1	TRBD2	CACDPGGLNNEQFF	TGTGCCTGTGATCCGGGAGGCCTGAACAATGAGCAGTTCTTC
NA	TRBV3-1/TRBV3-2	TRBJ2-2	NA	CASSQEGQITGELFF	TGTGCCAGCAGCCAAGAAGGCCAGATCACCGGGGAGCTGTTTTTT
NA	TRBV4-3	TRBJ2-1	TRBD2	CASSHFPVAGVGGTYNEQFF	TGCGCCAGCAGCCACTTTCCCGTAGCGGGAGTCGGCGGAACCTACAATGAGCAGTTCTTC
NA	TRBV5-4	TRBJ2-2	NA	CASRAGEHAGELFF	TGTGCCAGCAGGGCGGGTGAACACGCCGGGGAGCTGTTTTTT
NA	TRBV2	TRBJ1-2	TRBD1	CASTLTGNYGYTF	TGTGCCAGCACCCTGACAGGGAACTATGGCTACACCTTC
NA	TRBV6-5	TRBJ1-1	NA	CASSYPHRDTEAFF	TGTGCCAGCAGTTATCCCCACAGGGACACTGAAGCTTTCTTT
NA	TRBV7-3	TRBJ1-6	NA	CASSLTPDPNSPLHF	TGTGCCAGCAGCTTAACGCCCGACCCTAATTCACCCCTCCACTTT
NA	TRBV5-1	TRBJ1-1	NA	CASSAEAGKGAEAFF	TGCGCCAGCAGCGCCGAGGCAGGGAAGGGCGCTGAAGCTTTCTTT
NA	TRBV20-1	TRBJ1-2	NA	CRARGVRGYTF	TGCAGGGCGAGGGGGGTACGGGGCTACACCTTC
NA	TRBV7-9	TRBJ1-1	NA	CASSPSMFHEAFF	TGTGCCAGCAGCCCCTCAATGTTTCACGAAGCTTTCTTT
NA	TRBV7-2	TRBJ2-7	NA	CASSLRRERYEQYF	TGTGCCAGCAGCTTACGACGCGAAAGGTACGAGCAGTACTTC
NA	TRBV6-5	TRBJ1-3	NA	CASRTPSGNTIYF	TGTGCCAGCAGAACACCCTCTGGAAACACCATATATTTT
NA	TRBV6-5	TRBJ2-1	TRBD2	CASSYARGGSNEQFF	TGTGCCAGCAGTTACGCCCGGGGGGGGAGCAATGAGCAGTTCTTC
NA	TRBV10-3	TRBJ2-2	NA	CAVGGVAGELFF	TGTGCCGTCGGGGGTGTGGCCGGGGAGCTGTTTTTT
NA	TRBV5-1	TRBJ2-1	NA	CASSFFRDYNEQFF	TGCGCCAGCAGTTTCTTCCGGGACTACAATGAGCAGTTCTTC
NA	TRBV5-1	TRBJ2-1	NA	CASSLGSPGNEQFF	TGCGCCAGCAGCTTGGGGAGCCCAGGCAATGAGCAGTTCTTC